This TCR beta chain was recovered during a study of blood T cell repertoires in COVID-19. Study context: Donors in the United States, Italy and Spain gave samples during acute or convalescent COVID-19. PBMCs, B-cell-depleted T cells, or T cells were the source of the cDNA or gDNA that made up the material.

In the authors' workflow: Estimation of nucleated cell counts relied on the amplification of reference gene primers. Method: immunoSEQ multiplex PCR; TCRdb's copy keeps in-frame clones and lacks some. V, J and clone size are taken as reported in that table, and D and trimming were inferred from the DNA itself. The table includes about 150,000 clones, roughly 86% detected once. Germline V CDR1 and CDR2: SNHLY, FYNNEI. This CDR3 is 16 amino acids long. V shed 0 bases and J 3 bases; nucleotides not matched to a gene: 5. The rearrangement links TRBV2 to TRBJ1-2; 9 bases agree with TRBD1. This receptor was obtained from a human donor with acute or convalescent COVID-19. The donor label of this sample is uncertain. The sequenced material came from peripheral blood. The CDR3 DNA is TGTGCCAGCAGTGAAGCTAAGGGACAGGGCGACTATGGCTACACCTTC. Amino acids: CASSEAKGQGDYGYTF.